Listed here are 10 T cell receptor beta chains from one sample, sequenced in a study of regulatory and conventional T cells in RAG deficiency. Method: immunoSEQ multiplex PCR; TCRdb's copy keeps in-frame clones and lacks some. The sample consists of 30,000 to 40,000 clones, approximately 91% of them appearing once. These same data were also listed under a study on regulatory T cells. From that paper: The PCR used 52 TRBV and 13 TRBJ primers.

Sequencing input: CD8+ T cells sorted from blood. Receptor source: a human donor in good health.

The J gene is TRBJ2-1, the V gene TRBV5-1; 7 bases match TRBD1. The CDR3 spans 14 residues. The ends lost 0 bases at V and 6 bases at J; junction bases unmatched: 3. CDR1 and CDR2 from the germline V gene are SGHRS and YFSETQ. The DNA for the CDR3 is TGCGCCAGCAGCTTGGGGGACAGAGCCAATGAGCAGTTCTTC. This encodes CASSLGDRANEQFF.

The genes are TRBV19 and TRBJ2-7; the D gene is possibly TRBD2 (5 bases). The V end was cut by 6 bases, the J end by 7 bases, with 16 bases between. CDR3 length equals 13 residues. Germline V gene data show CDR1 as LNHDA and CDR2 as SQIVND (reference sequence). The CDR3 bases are TGTGCCAGTAGAATTGACGGTCGGGGTGAGCAGTACTTC. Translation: CASRIDGRGEQYF.

The CDR3 loop reads CASSWSTDTQYF. The DNA for the CDR3 is TGTGCCAGCAGCTGGAGCACAGATACGCAGTATTTT. The chain joins TRBV11-3 to TRBJ2-3; D is unresolved. The CDR3 has 12 amino acids. In germline, CDR1 is SGHNT, CDR2 YENEEA. Trimming took 4 bases from V and 0 from J, leaving 2 bases between them. Full variable domain (remainder filled in from reference TRBV11-3 and TRBJ2-3): EAGVVQSPRYKIIEKKQPVAFWCNPISGHNTLYWYLQNLGQGPELLIRYENEEAVDDSQLPKDRFSAERLKGVDSTLKIQPAELGDSAVYLCASSWSTDTQYFGPGTRLTVL.

CDR3 coding DNA: TGTGCCAGCAGCTCCGGGACAGGGAGTGGCTACACCTTC. Amino acid sequence: CASSSGTGSGYTF. The genes are TRBV27 and TRBJ1-2; TRBD1 aligns across 9 bases. Germline V gives CDR1 MNHEY, CDR2 SMNVEV (reference sequence). There are 13 residues in the CDR3. V was clipped by 6 bases and J by 7 bases; unmatched bases: 6.

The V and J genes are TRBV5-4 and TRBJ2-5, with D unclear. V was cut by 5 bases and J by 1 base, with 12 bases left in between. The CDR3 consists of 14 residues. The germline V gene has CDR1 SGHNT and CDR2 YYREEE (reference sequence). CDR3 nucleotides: TGTGCCAGCAGTGCCGACCCAAGCCAAGAGACCCAGTACTTC. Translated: CASSADPSQETQYF.

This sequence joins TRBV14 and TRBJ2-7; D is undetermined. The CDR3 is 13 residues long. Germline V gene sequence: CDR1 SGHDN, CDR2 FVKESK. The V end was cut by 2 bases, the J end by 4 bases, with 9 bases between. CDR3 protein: CASSQHRQYEQYF. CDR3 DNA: TGTGCCAGCAGCCAACATCGGCAGTACGAGCAGTACTTC.

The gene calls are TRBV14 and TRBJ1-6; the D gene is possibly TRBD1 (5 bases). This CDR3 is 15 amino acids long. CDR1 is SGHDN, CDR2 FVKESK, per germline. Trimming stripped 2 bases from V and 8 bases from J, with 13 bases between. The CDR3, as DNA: TGTGCCAGCAGCCAACAGGGAATCAGTCATTCACCCCTCCACTTT. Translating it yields CASSQQGISHSPLHF.

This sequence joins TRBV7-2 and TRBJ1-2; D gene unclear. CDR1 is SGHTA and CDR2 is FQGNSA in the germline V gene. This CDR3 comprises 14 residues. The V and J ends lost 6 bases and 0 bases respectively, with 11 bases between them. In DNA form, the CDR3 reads TGTGCCAGCAGTCCAACACGGACTAACTATGGCTACACCTTC. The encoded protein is CASSPTRTNYGYTF.

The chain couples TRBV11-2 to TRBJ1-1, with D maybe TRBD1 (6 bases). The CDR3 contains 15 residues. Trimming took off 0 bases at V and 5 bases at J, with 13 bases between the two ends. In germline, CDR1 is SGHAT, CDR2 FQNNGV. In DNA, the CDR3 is TGTGCCAGCAGCTTAGATCAACAGGGCTGGACTGAAGCTTTCTTT. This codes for CASSLDQQGWTEAFF.

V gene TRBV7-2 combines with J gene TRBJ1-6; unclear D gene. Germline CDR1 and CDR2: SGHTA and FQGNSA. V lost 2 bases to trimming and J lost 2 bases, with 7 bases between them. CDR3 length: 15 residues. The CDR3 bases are TGTGCCAGCAGCTTAAGCGTAACCTATAATTCACCCCTCCACTTT. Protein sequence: CASSLSVTYNSPLHF.